This TCR beta chain was sequenced for a study of blood T cell repertoires in COVID-19. Assay: immunoSEQ multiplex PCR; the TCRdb copy retains only in-frame clones and omits some. Among more than 95,000 clones listed, approximately 74% were seen once. The CDR3 contains 13 residues. Trimming took off 3 bases at V and 4 bases at J, with 12 bases between the two ends. Per the germline V gene, CDR1 is GTSNPN and CDR2 is SVGIG (reference sequence). Seattle cases were enrolled at active infection and followed longitudinally. J is TRBJ1-2 and V is TRBV30; tentatively, D is TRBD1 (5 bases). Sample: peripheral blood. The sequence was obtained from a man of 80 years or more with COVID-19, enrolled during active disease. CDR3 sequence reads: CAWRIGVGYGYTF. In nucleotides, the CDR3 is TGTGCCTGGAGGATAGGGGTGGGCTATGGCTACACCTTC. The full variable domain, with the rest looked up from reference TRBV30 and TRBJ1-2, is SQTIHQWPATLVQPVGSPLSLECTVEGTSNPNLYWYRQAAGRGLQLLFYSVGIGQISSEVPQNLSASRPQDRQFILSSKKLLLSDSGFYLCAWRIGVGYGYTFGSGTRLTVV.